This passage covers 25 T cell receptor beta chains from one sample sequenced in a study of blood T cells in healthy people across ages. A second PCR, run for roughly 7 to 11 cycles, used a sample-barcoded 5' primer plus a J-beta primer mix. From the 5' RACE reads, TCRdb called clonotypes with MiXCR, one entry per CDR3 protein. The sample includes approximately 780,000 distinct CDR3 sequences, roughly 25% of them seen just once. These sequences were also reported in another study, on T cells of mothers and their children.

The sequenced sample was blood. The receptors shown here come from a boy aged 5-17 years in good health.

This clonotype was picked up a small number of times. The CDR3 DNA is TGTGCCAGCAGTCACCAGGGGTACGGGGGAGGGTTCTCAACGGGGCAGTTCTTC. Protein: CASSHQGYGGGFSTGQFF. The chain recombines TRBV4-2 with TRBJ2-1; possible D gene TRBD2, 7 bases. The CDR3 has 18 residues. Germline V lookup: CDR1 LGHNA, CDR2 YNFKEQ. V gave up 6 bases and J gave up 12 bases, with 33 bases separating them.

This chain joins TRBV7-2 and TRBJ1-2, with D tentatively TRBD1 (5 bases). The V end was cut by 5 bases, the J end by 6 bases, with 16 bases between. The germline CDR1 and CDR2 sequences are SGHTA and FQGNSA. The CDR3 has 14 amino acids. CDR3 nucleotides: TGTGCCAGCAGCCCAGGGATAGGAATGCATGGCTACACCTTC. It specifies CASSPGIGMHGYTF.

The CDR3 loop reads CASRLDRPSGTNYGYTF. The DNA for the CDR3 is TGTGCCAGCAGGTTAGACAGGCCCTCAGGTACTAACTATGGCTACACCTTC. The chain uses TRBV28 and TRBJ1-2; D perhaps matches TRBD1 (6 bases). Trimming stripped 6 bases from V and 0 bases from J, with 20 bases between. The CDR3 has 17 residues. Germline-derived CDR1 and CDR2 are MDHEN and SYDVKM.

This chain joins TRBV12-3 or TRBV12-4 and TRBJ2-3; D assignment may be TRBD1 or TRBD2 (5 bases each). This CDR3 spans 12 amino acids. The V and J ends lost 6 bases and 5 bases respectively, with 9 bases between them. The CDR3 sequence is CASRGDRDTQYF. The CDR3 nucleotides are TGTGCCAGCAGAGGGGACCGAGATACGCAGTATTTT.

The table lists this clonotype with a few counts. The chain employs TRBV20-1 and TRBJ2-1, with TRBD2 matching over 13 bases. The CDR3 extends over 14 amino acids. V dropped 5 bases and J dropped 10; count of bases not matched to a gene: 8. Germline CDR1 DFQATT, CDR2 SNEGSKA (reference sequence). In nucleotides, the CDR3 is TGCAGTGCTTCCCGGACTAGCGGGAGTGGGGAGCAGTTCTTC. It specifies CSASRTSGSGEQFF.

This clonotype was observed a handful of times. The rearrangement joins TRBV7-9 to TRBJ2-2, with D perhaps TRBD1 or TRBD2 (5 bases each). V was cut by 4 bases and J by 1 base, with 16 bases left in between. CDR1 is SEHNR, CDR2 FQNEAQ, per germline (reference sequence). This CDR3 comprises 17 residues. The CDR3 protein is CASSSLVRDLNTGELFF. The DNA for the CDR3 is TGTGCCAGCAGCTCACTAGTCCGGGACCTGAACACCGGGGAGCTGTTTTTT.

The chain carries TRBV2 and TRBJ2-7, with a weak D call TRBD2 (6 bases). In germline, CDR1 is SNHLY, CDR2 FYNNEI. The CDR3 contains 14 residues. V was trimmed by 6 bases and J by 3 bases, leaving 15 bases between them. The CDR3 DNA reads as TGTGCCAGCAGCCAGACTTCAGCGGGCTACGAGCAGTACTTC. This encodes CASSQTSAGYEQYF.

This chain links TRBV6-5 with TRBJ2-1; D may match TRBD1 or TRBD2 (5 bases each). CDR3 length: 11 residues. V was pared by 7 bases and J by 12 bases, with 13 bases between. The germline CDR1 and CDR2 sequences are MNHEY and SVGAGI. CDR3 bases: TGTGCCAGCAAAACCCGGGACCGGCAGTTCTTC. Its translation is CASKTRDRQFF.

In this sample, this clonotype turned up a few times. This chain uses TRBV14 with TRBJ2-6, with D unresolved. This CDR3 is 17 amino acids long. Germline loops: CDR1 SGHDN, CDR2 FVKESK. V lost 0 bases and J 0 bases, leaving 9 bases between the germline ends. CDR3 loop: CASSQDNSPSGANVLTF. In DNA form, the CDR3 reads TGTGCCAGCAGCCAAGATAACAGTCCCTCTGGGGCCAACGTCCTGACTTTC.

This clonotype has a handful of counts. The chain uses TRBV5-1 and TRBJ2-5; D tentatively fits TRBD1 or TRBD2 (5 bases each). V was pared by 3 bases and J by 5 bases, with 14 bases between. Germline V CDR1 and CDR2: SGHRS, YFSETQ. This CDR3 has 14 amino acids. The DNA for the CDR3 is TGCGCCAGCAGCTCCGGGGCCCCGGCGGAGACCCAGTACTTC. This sequence encodes CASSSGAPAETQYF.

The rearrangement uses TRBV5-1 and TRBJ2-7; possible D gene TRBD1, 6 bases. CDR3 length: 12 residues. Trimming took off 10 bases at V and 2 bases at J, with 13 bases between the two ends. Germline V lookup: CDR1 SGHRS, CDR2 YFSETQ. The CDR3 DNA follows: TGCGCCGGGGACACTCGAACCTACGAGCAGTACTTC. Translation: CAGDTRTYEQYF. Looking up the rest from reference TRBV5-1 and TRBJ2-7 gives the full variable domain: KAGVTQTPRYLIKTRGQQVTLSCSPISGHRSVSWYQQTPGQGLQFLFEYFSETQRNKGNFPGRFSGRQFSNSRSEMNVSTLELGDSALYLCAGDTRTYEQYFGPGTRLTVT.

This clonotype was counted a few times. This chain connects TRBV5-1 to TRBJ2-5, with D perhaps matching TRBD1 (6 bases). This CDR3 is built from 13 residues. Per germline, CDR1 SGHRS and CDR2 YFSETQ. With 7 bases removed from V and 4 bases from J, the gap between germline ends came to 14 bases. CDR3 nucleotides: TGCGCCAGCGGGCCCTACAGGGCAGAGACCCAGTACTTC. Encoded protein: CASGPYRAETQYF.

Regarding this clonotype: At one of its ends the junction is not consistent with the germline gene, which may arise from a read error. The rearrangement links TRBV5-1 to TRBJ2-6; D is perhaps TRBD1 or TRBD2 (5 bases each). The CDR3 extends over 16 amino acids. Per germline, CDR1 SGHRS and CDR2 YFSETQ. The CDR3 loop is CASSFGSGSGASVLTF. As DNA, the CDR3 is TGCGCCAGCAGCTTTGGCTCGGGGTCTGGGGCCAGCGTCCTGACTTTC.

This clonotype was picked up a small number of times. The V call is TRBV29-1, the J call TRBJ2-1, with TRBD1 matching 9 bases. This CDR3 has 14 amino acids. The junction had 9 bases not matched to a gene; V was cut back by 4 bases and J by 8 bases. Germline V lookup: CDR1 SQVTM, CDR2 ANQGSEA. The CDR3 loop reads CSVARDREFDEQFF. CDR3 DNA: TGCAGCGTTGCGAGGGACAGGGAATTCGATGAGCAGTTCTTC.

This clonotype was seen a few times. This chain's CDR3 is CASSPGHPSLPRDTQYF. The CDR3 bases are TGTGCCAGCAGCCCGGGACATCCCTCCCTCCCGAGGGATACGCAGTATTTT. The chain uses TRBV7-9 and TRBJ2-3, with D perhaps matching TRBD1 (6 bases). The CDR3 is 17 residues long. Per the germline V gene, CDR1 is SEHNR and CDR2 is FQNEAQ (reference sequence). V gave up 5 bases and J gave up 6 bases, with 24 bases separating them.

V is TRBV5-1 and J is TRBJ1-4; D not certain. The V end lost 6 bases, the J end lost 2 bases, and 8 bases lay between the germline ends. The CDR3 is 13 amino acids. Germline V CDR1 and CDR2: SGHRS, YFSETQ. The CDR3 is CASKSRTNEKLFF. The DNA for the CDR3 is TGCGCCAGCAAGAGCAGGACTAATGAAAAACTGTTTTTT.

This chain connects TRBV2 to TRBJ1-2, with 7 bases lining up with TRBD1. Germline assignment: CDR1 SNHLY and CDR2 FYNNEI. The CDR3 sequence is 16 residues long. J lost 8 bases, V lost 1 base, and 13 bases had no gene match. The chain's CDR3 is CASSEDPTDRALGYTF. In DNA, the CDR3 is TGTGCCAGCAGTGAAGACCCAACTGACAGGGCCTTGGGCTACACCTTC.

There are a few counts of this clonotype. The chain couples TRBV27 to TRBJ2-5, with TRBD2 matching over 9 bases. The CDR3 spans 15 residues. V was pared by 5 bases and J by 5 bases, with 9 bases of the junction left unmatched. CDR1 and CDR2 from the germline V gene are MNHEY and SMNVEV (reference sequence). In DNA, the CDR3 is TGTGCCAGCAGTCAACTAGCGGGCGGCTGGGAGACCCAGTACTTC. Its protein is CASSQLAGGWETQYF.

This clonotype was counted between two and nine times. The chain joins TRBV7-2 to TRBJ2-6; weak D call: TRBD1 (6 bases). Between the trimmed V and J ends, which lost 5 bases and 1 base, there was a span of 15 bases. The CDR3 loop spans 17 amino acids. Germline V CDR1 and CDR2: SGHTA, FQGNSA. CDR3 nucleotides: TGTGCCAGCAGCCGTGGACAGCCTATTTCTGGGGCCAACGTCCTGACTTTC. Protein product: CASSRGQPISGANVLTF.

The table lists this clonotype with a few counts. This chain connects TRBV4-1 to TRBJ1-2, with D uncertain. Germline V gene lookup returns CDR1 MGHRA and CDR2 YSYEKL. The V gene lost 0 bases and the J gene lost 3 bases, with 11 bases spanning the gap. This CDR3 has 15 residues. CDR3 sequence: CASSQDHAEDYGYTF. CDR3 nucleotides: TGCGCCAGCAGCCAAGATCACGCGGAGGACTATGGCTACACCTTC.

The CDR3 DNA reads TGTGCCAGCAGCCGGACCCACGGTTCGGTCGAGCAGTACTTC. This encodes CASSRTHGSVEQYF. The chain combines TRBV3-1 with TRBJ2-7; D call uncertain. Germline-derived CDR1 and CDR2 are LGHDT and YNNKEL (reference sequence). The CDR3 length is 14 residues. V was clipped by 4 bases and J by 6 bases, with 16 bases between them.

This clonotype was counted between two and nine times. The genes are TRBV6-6 and TRBJ2-5, with a possible D match to TRBD2 (5 bases). The J call is uncertain, as TRBJ2-7 better fits the DNA end. CDR1 MNHNY and CDR2 SVGAGI come from the germline V gene (reference sequence). The CDR3 is 13 amino acids. This CDR3 is CASSYVRGNEQYF. The CDR3 DNA is TGTGCCAGCAGTTACGTGCGAGGGAACGAGCAGTACTTC.

This clonotype was seen more than once but under ten times. The V and J genes are TRBV9 and TRBJ2-5; D is undetermined. The V and J ends lost 3 bases and 1 base respectively, with 10 bases between them. Germline V gene data show CDR1 as SGDLS and CDR2 as YYNGEE. The CDR3 extends over 14 amino acids. The CDR3 DNA sequence: TGTGCCAGCAGCGCTACTTCCGGCCAAGAGACCCAGTACTTC. Protein: CASSATSGQETQYF.

This clonotype was recorded many times. The chain employs TRBV4-1 and TRBJ2-5; D not resolved. This CDR3 spans 12 amino acids. V lost 8 bases and J 4 bases, leaving 11 bases between the germline ends. CDR1 is MGHRA and CDR2 is YSYEKL in the germline V gene. CDR3 coding DNA: TGCGCCAGCTCCGACTCGGGAGAGACCCAGTACTTC. Translating it yields CASSDSGETQYF.

The chain carries TRBV10-3 and TRBJ2-1; D possibly corresponds to TRBD2 (5 bases). The length of the CDR3 is 14 residues. V lost 3 bases, J lost 5 bases, and 11 bases lay in between. Germline V gene lookup returns CDR1 ENHRY and CDR2 SYGVKD. The CDR3 DNA follows: TGTGCCATCAGTGACCTAGCAGGAGACAATGAGCAGTTCTTC. Encoded protein: CAISDLAGDNEQFF.